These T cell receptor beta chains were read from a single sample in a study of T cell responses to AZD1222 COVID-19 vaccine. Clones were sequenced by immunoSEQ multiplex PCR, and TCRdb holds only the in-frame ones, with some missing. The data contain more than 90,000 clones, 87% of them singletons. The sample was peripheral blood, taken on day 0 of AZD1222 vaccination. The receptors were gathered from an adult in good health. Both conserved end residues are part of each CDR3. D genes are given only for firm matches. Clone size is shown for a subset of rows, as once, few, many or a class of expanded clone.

CASSFGGVSTEAFF,TGTGCCAGTAGTTTCGGGGGAGTTAGCACTGAAGCTTTCTTT,-,14,TRBV19,TRBJ1-1,-
CASSLAPTGGSLPKGYTF,TGTGCCAGCAGCTTAGCGCCGACAGGGGGCTCCCTCCCCAAAGGCTACACCTTC,TRBD1,18,TRBV11-2,TRBJ1-2,few
CASSVAGVSTEAFF,TGTGCCAGCAGCGTAGCAGGGGTGAGCACTGAAGCTTTCTTT,-,14,TRBV9,TRBJ1-1,-
CASSETSGSHEQYF,TGTGCCAGCAGTGAAACTAGCGGGAGCCACGAGCAGTACTTC,TRBD2,14,TRBV6-1,TRBJ2-7,few
CASSWTGEGSQPQHF,TGTGCCAGCAGCTGGACGGGTGAAGGGAGTCAGCCCCAGCATTTT,-,15,TRBV7-2,TRBJ1-5,-
CASSLDPSENEQYF,TGTGCCAGCAGCTTGGATCCTAGCGAGAACGAGCAGTACTTC,-,14,TRBV5-4,TRBJ2-7,-
CASKGGKSGTLTYNEQFF,TGTGCCAGTAAAGGAGGAAAATCCGGGACTTTGACCTACAATGAGCAGTTCTTC,-,18,TRBV19,TRBJ2-1,-
CASSRGTGATNEKLFF,TGTGCCAGCAGCCGAGGGACAGGGGCAACTAATGAAAAACTGTTTTTT,TRBD1,16,TRBV9,TRBJ1-4,-
CASSKLAGRETEAFF,TGTGCCAGCAGCAAATTAGCAGGGAGGGAGACTGAAGCTTTCTTT,-,15,TRBV21-1,TRBJ1-1,few
CASSLANLNIQYF,TGTGCCAGCAGCTTAGCCAATTTGAACATTCAGTACTTC,-,13,TRBV7-2,TRBJ2-4,-
CAFGRGPYEQYF,TGTGCCTTCGGCAGGGGCCCCTACGAGCAGTACTTC,-,12,TRBV28,TRBJ2-7,-
CASSREEAGELFF,TGTGCCAGCAGCCGAGAGGAAGCCGGGGAGCTGTTTTTT,-,13,TRBV11-3,TRBJ2-2,-
CSVGGARRNTEAFF,TGCAGCGTTGGTGGGGCCAGGAGGAACACTGAAGCTTTCTTT,-,14,TRBV29-1,TRBJ1-1,-
CVRSSTGQRTEAFF,TGTGTCAGAAGCTCCACGGGACAGAGGACTGAAGCTTTCTTT,-,14,TRBV7-5,TRBJ1-1,-
CASSLTSGRPETQYF,TGCGCCAGCAGCCTAACTAGCGGGAGGCCGGAGACCCAGTACTTC,TRBD2,15,TRBV4-1,TRBJ2-5,-
CASTAGGNAYEQYF,TGCGCCAGCACTGCGGGAGGGAATGCCTACGAGCAGTACTTC,TRBD2,14,TRBV5-1,TRBJ2-7,-
CASSKREGYEAFF,TGTGCCAGCAGCAAAAGGGAAGGGTATGAAGCTTTCTTT,-,13,TRBV6-5,TRBJ1-1,-
CASSQDGTSGSYEQYF,TGTGCCAGCAGCCAAGATGGGACTAGCGGGAGTTACGAGCAGTACTTC,TRBD2,16,TRBV4-2,TRBJ2-7,few
CAWSVGTGGHQPQHF,TGTGCCTGGAGTGTGGGGACAGGGGGACATCAGCCCCAGCATTTT,TRBD1,15,TRBV30,TRBJ1-5,-
CASSSLQGATGYTF,TGTGCCAGCAGTTCTCTACAGGGGGCGACTGGCTACACCTTC,TRBD1,14,TRBV28,TRBJ1-2,once
CASSSSGNSYNEQFF,TGTGCCAGTAGTAGTAGCGGGAACTCCTACAATGAGCAGTTCTTC,TRBD2,15,TRBV19,TRBJ2-1,-
CASSLGRRGINSPLHF,TGTGCCAGCAGCTTAGGGCGCAGGGGAATTAATTCACCCCTCCACTTT,-,16,TRBV11-2,TRBJ1-6,once